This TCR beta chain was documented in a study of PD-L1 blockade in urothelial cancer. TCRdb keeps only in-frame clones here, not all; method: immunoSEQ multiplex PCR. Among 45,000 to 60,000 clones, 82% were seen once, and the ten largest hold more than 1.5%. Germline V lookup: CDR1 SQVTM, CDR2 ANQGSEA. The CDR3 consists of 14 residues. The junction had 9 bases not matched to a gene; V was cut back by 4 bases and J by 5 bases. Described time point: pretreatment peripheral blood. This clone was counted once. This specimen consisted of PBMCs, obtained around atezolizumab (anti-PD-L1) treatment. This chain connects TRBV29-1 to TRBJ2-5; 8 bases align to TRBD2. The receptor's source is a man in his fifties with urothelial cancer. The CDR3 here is CSVAGGLGGETQYF. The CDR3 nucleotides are TGCAGCGTTGCGGGGGGGCTGGGTGGGGAGACCCAGTACTTC.